This T cell receptor (beta chain) was documented in a study of blood T cell repertoires in COVID-19. On the study more broadly: Researchers got acute and convalescent COVID-19 samples from the United States, Italy and Spain. PBMCs, B-cell-depleted T cells, or T cells provided the cDNA or gDNA that made up the material.

As processed by the authors: Reference gene primer amplification yielded estimated nucleated cell counts. Clones were sequenced by immunoSEQ multiplex PCR, and TCRdb holds only the in-frame ones, with some missing. V, J and clone size are taken as reported in that table, and D and trimming were inferred from the DNA itself. Of 180,000 or so clones in the sample, approximately 91% were seen once. V was shortened by 2 bases and J by 6 bases, with 5 bases between the two germline ends. CDR3 length: 11 residues. The sequence derives from a man aged 18 to 29 with active or convalescent COVID-19. Sequenced: peripheral blood. This sequence joins TRBV12-3 or TRBV12-4 and TRBJ2-7; a possible D gene is TRBD1 (5 bases). CDR3 sequence: CASSLRGEQYF. CDR3 in DNA: TGTGCCAGCAGTTTAAGGGGCGAGCAGTACTTC.